These T cell receptor beta chains were read from a single sample in a study of blood T cell repertoires in COVID-19. Sequencing used immunoSEQ multiplex PCR; TCRdb keeps in-frame clones, though not all of them. Of a few hundred thousand clones listed, more than 85% were seen once; the top ten hold 3% to 3.5%. The specimen was peripheral blood. These receptors came from a man in his sixties with acute or convalescent COVID-19. The conserved cysteine and the conserved F or W are not part of the CDR3 here. The order of the fields is V gene, J gene, CDR3 protein.

>TRBV5-6|TRBJ2-3
ASSDAGTGVRDTQY
>TRBV19|TRBJ2-7
ASSTSGAVSYEQY
>TRBV5-5|TRBJ1-1
ASSLYLGGMNTEAF
>TRBV5-4|TRBJ1-1
ASSLPGGTEAF
>TRBV7-9|TRBJ1-4
ASSPGGGTNEKLF
>TRBV18|TRBJ2-2
ASSPSPGQGVAGNRELF
>TRBV7-6|TRBJ1-5
ASSHGGDGNQPQH
>TRBV4-2|TRBJ2-7
ASSQDWVGDGEQY
>TRBV5-1|TRBJ1-1
ASSPSQGGTEAF
>TRBV25-1|TRBJ1-1
ASTGGSARAF
>TRBV9|TRBJ1-6
ASSHAGGSYNSPLH
>TRBV2|TRBJ2-1
ASRYKSGPRSSYNEQF
>TRBV27|TRBJ2-6
ASSGHVRGANVLT
>TRBV4-2|TRBJ2-2
ASSQAGTGGNTGELF
>TRBV4-2|TRBJ2-5
ASSRTSGGEETQY
>TRBV3-1/TRBV3-2|TRBJ1-5
ASSQESGGHRTNQPQH
>TRBV6-5|TRBJ1-3
ASSIYGTGIY
>TRBV5-1|TRBJ2-5
ASSWGLAGAETQY
>TRBV28|TRBJ1-3
ASSPDRVGGNTIY
>TRBV5-4|TRBJ2-1
ASSLAGAYNEQF
>TRBV19|TRBJ2-2
ASSRLVDTGELF
>TRBV19|TRBJ1-1
ASSPRTGVVEAF